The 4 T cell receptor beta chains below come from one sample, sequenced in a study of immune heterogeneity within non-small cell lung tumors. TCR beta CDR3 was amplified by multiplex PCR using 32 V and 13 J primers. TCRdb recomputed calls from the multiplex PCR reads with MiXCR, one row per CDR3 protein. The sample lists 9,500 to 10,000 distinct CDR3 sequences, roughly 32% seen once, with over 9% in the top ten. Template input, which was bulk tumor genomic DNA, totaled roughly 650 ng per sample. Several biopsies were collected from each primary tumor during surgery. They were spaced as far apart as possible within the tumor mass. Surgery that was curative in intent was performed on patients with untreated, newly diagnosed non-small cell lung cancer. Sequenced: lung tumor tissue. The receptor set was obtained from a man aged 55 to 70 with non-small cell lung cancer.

DNA of the CDR3: TGTGCCTGCAAACAGGAGACTAGTGAAGCTTTCTTT. This translates into CACKQETSEAFF. The chain joins TRBV30 to TRBJ1-1, with D possibly being TRBD1 (5 bases). The CDR3 covers 12 residues. Deletions cut 6 bases from V and 7 bases from J, with 15 bases between. The germline CDR1 and CDR2 sequences are GTSNPN and SVGIG (reference sequence).

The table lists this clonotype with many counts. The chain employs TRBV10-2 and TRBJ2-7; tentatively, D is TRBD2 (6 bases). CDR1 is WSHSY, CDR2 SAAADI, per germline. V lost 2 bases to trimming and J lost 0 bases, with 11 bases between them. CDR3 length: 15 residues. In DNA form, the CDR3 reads TGCGCCAGCAGTGAGAGTTCGACTAGCTCCTACGAGCAGTACTTC. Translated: CASSESSTSSYEQYF.

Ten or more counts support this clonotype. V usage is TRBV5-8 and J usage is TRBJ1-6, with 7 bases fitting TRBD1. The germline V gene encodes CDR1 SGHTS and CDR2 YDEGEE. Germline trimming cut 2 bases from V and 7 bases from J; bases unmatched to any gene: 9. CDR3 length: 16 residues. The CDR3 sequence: CASSFIGGLRNSPLHF. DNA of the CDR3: TGTGCCAGCAGCTTCATAGGGGGCCTTAGGAATTCACCCCTCCACTTT.

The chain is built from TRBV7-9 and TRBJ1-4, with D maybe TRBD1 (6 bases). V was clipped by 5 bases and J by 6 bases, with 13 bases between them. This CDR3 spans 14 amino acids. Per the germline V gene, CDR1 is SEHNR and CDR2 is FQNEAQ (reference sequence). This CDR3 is CASSDGTRYEKLFF. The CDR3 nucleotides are TGTGCCAGCAGCGATGGGACACGGTATGAAAAACTGTTTTTT.